Given below is one T cell receptor (beta chain) in context. At one of its ends the junction is not consistent with the germline gene, which may arise from a read error. The sample originates from a study of cytomegalovirus exposure and HLA in healthy donors. Primers: 60 Vbeta forward and 13 Jbeta reverse. Some clones are missing from TCRdb's copy, which holds only in-frame ones; the method was immunoSEQ multiplex PCR. The table has roughly 160,000 clones, 71% seen once; the top ten hold under 3.5%. CDR3 length equals 11 residues. Germline V gene data show CDR1 as SEHNR and CDR2 as FQNEAQ (reference sequence).

The sequence was collected from a woman aged 25 to 39 in good health and CMV-seronegative. Sample: PBMCs. This chain uses TRBV7-9 with TRBJ1-2; D remains ambiguous. CDR3 DNA: TGTGCCAGCAGCCTAGGATTGGGCTACCCCTTC. Its translation: CASSLGLGYPF. Full variable domain (outside the CDR3, taken from reference TRBV7-9 and TRBJ1-2): DTGVSQNPRHKITKRGQNVTFRCDPISEHNRLYWYRQTLGQGPEFLTYFQNEAQLEKSRLLSDRFSAERPKGSFSTLEIQRTEQGDSAMYLCASSLGLGYPFGSGTRLTVV.